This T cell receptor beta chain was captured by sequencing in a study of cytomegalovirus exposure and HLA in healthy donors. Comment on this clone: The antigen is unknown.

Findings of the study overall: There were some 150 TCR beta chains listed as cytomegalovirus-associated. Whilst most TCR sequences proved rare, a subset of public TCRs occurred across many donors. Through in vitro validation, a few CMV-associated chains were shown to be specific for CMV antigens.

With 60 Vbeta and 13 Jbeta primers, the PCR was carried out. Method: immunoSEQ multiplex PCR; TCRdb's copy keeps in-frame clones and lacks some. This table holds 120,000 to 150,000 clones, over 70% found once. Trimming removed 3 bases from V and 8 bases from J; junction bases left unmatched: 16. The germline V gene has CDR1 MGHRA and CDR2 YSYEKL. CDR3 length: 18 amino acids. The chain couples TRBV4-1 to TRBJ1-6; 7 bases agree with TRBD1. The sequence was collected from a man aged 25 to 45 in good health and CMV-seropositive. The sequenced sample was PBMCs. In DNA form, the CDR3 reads TGCGCCAGCAGCCACTTACCCCCGGGGGACAGAAGTCATTCACCCCTCCACTTT. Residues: CASSHLPPGDRSHSPLHF.